These 8 T cell receptor beta chains originate from one sample sequenced in a study of CD8 T cells in Susac syndrome. Reverse transcription of roughly 0.5 to 1 ug RNA used random hexamers. TCRdb ran MiXCR on the immunoSEQ multiplex PCR reads and lists one entry per CDR3 protein. The profile covers hundreds of thousands of distinct CDR3 sequences, with approximately 89% appearing a single time and roughly 0.11% taken by the ten largest. The source material was CD8+ T cells from PBMCs. These receptors came from a human donor with multiple sclerosis.

The chain recombines TRBV27 with TRBJ2-3, with TRBD2 identical over 10 bases. This CDR3 spans 14 amino acids. V lost 3 bases to trimming and J lost 13 bases; unmatched junction nucleotides: 10. From germline, CDR1 is MNHEY and CDR2 SMNVEV (reference sequence). This CDR3 reads CASSFSSGSIGEYF. The CDR3 DNA is TGTGCCAGCAGTTTCTCTAGCGGGAGTATCGGGGAGTATTTT.

The J gene is TRBJ2-7, the V gene TRBV7-8, with a possible D match to TRBD2 (6 bases). Between the trimmed V and J ends, which lost 2 bases and 6 bases, there was a span of 23 bases. The CDR3 has 17 residues. CDR1 and CDR2 (germline): SGHVS, FQNEAQ. The CDR3 nucleotides read TGTGCCAGCAGCTTATCTATCTTCGGGACTGGGTCTCCCGAGCAGTACTTC. This translates into CASSLSIFGTGSPEQYF. The full variable domain, its missing parts supplied by reference TRBV7-8 and TRBJ2-7, is GAGVSQSPRYKVAKRGQDVALRCDPISGHVSLFWYQQALGQGPEFLTYFQNEAQLDKSGLPSDRFFAERPEGSVSTLKIQRTQQEDSAVYLCASSLSIFGTGSPEQYFGPGTRLTVT.

This rearrangement joins TRBV3-1 to TRBJ1-2, with D uncertain. V lost 0 bases to trimming and J lost 5 bases, with 16 bases between them. The germline CDR1 and CDR2 sequences are LGHDT and YNNKEL (reference sequence). The CDR3 has 16 residues. The CDR3 reads CASSQDSNRKDYGYTF. CDR3 coding DNA: TGTGCCAGCAGCCAAGATAGTAACAGAAAAGATTATGGCTACACCTTC.

V gene TRBV6-1 combines with J gene TRBJ2-3; 12 positions match TRBD1. The CDR3 extends over 16 amino acids. Unmatched junction bases numbered 3, after V lost 3 bases and J lost 2 bases. Per germline, CDR1 MNHNS and CDR2 SASEGT. CDR3 coding DNA: TGTGCCAGCAGTGAGTGGGACAGGGGGCTCACAGATACGCAGTATTTT. Translated, it gives CASSEWDRGLTDTQYF.

This clonotype has only a few counts. Mismatch with germline at one junction end may stem from a read error. V gene TRBV7-7 combines with J gene TRBJ2-1, with D unresolved. Germline V gene lookup returns CDR1 SSHAT and CDR2 FNYEAQ (reference sequence). The CDR3 runs 13 residues. In nucleotides, the CDR3 is TGTGCTAGCAGCTTGCGGCCGGGCAATGAGCAGTTCTTC. Translation: CASSLRPGNEQFF.

This clonotype was seen a few times. This chain joins TRBV4-2 and TRBJ1-1, with D unresolved. The CDR3 spans 13 residues. Trimming pared 4 bases from V and 1 base from J, leaving 7 bases between. The germline CDR1 and CDR2 sequences are LGHNA and YNFKEQ. The CDR3 DNA sequence: TGTGCCAGCAGCCGAACAACGAACACTGAAGCTTTCTTT. This encodes CASSRTTNTEAFF.

In its sample, this clonotype was seen once. In nucleotides, the CDR3 is TGTGCCAGCAGCTTAGGCCCCGTAGGGACTAGCGGGAGGGGATCGGCCTACAATGAGCAGTTCTTC. It codes for CASSLGPVGTSGRGSAYNEQFF. This sequence joins TRBV11-1 and TRBJ2-1; 16 nucleotides line up with TRBD2. V lost 1 base and J lost 2; bases outside the gene matches: 14. This CDR3 has 22 amino acids. The germline CDR1 and CDR2 sequences are SGHAT and FQDESV (reference sequence).

The chain uses TRBV11-2 and TRBJ1-1; tentatively, D is TRBD1 (5 bases). The V and J ends lost 7 bases and 1 base respectively, with 16 bases between them. Germline values: CDR1 SGHAT, CDR2 FQNNGV. The CDR3 spans 15 residues. The CDR3 region has the DNA TGTGCCAGCACCCGTTGGGACGGACCGAACACTGAAGCTTTCTTT. Its translation is CASTRWDGPNTEAFF.